Below are 16 T cell receptor beta chains sequenced from a single sample in a study of cytomegalovirus exposure and HLA in healthy donors. The PCR ran on 60 Vbeta and 13 Jbeta primers. The method was immunoSEQ multiplex PCR; TCRdb's version includes in-frame clones alone and lacks a portion of them. The profile shows around 180,000 clones, over 80% of them singletons. The specimen sequenced was PBMCs. The receptors come from a boy between 2 and 15 years old in good health and CMV-seronegative.

V gene TRBV9 combines with J gene TRBJ1-2; no clear D. CDR1 and CDR2 from the germline V gene are SGDLS and YYNGEE. This CDR3 is built from 13 residues. The V gene lost 7 bases and the J gene lost 3 bases, with 13 bases spanning the gap. The CDR3 here is CASGPSGHYGYTF. Written as DNA, the CDR3 is TGTGCCAGCGGACCGAGCGGCCACTATGGCTACACCTTC.

The J gene is TRBJ2-1, the V gene TRBV9; TRBD2 matches at 10 bases. The trim removed 0 bases at V and 9 bases at J, leaving 9 bases unmatched. Germline V gene sequence: CDR1 SGDLS, CDR2 YYNGEE. The CDR3 runs 16 residues. The CDR3 DNA follows: TGTGCCAGCAGCGTAGAGAGCGGGGGGGCCCTGGGTGAGCAGTTCTTC. This encodes CASSVESGGALGEQFF.

The chain links TRBV4-1 to TRBJ2-7, with 9 bases lining up with TRBD1. The CDR3 is 16 amino acids. CDR1 and CDR2 from the germline V gene are MGHRA and YSYEKL. Trimming at V came to 0 bases and at J to 4 bases, leaving 7 bases not matched to a gene. CDR3 sequence reads: CASSQDLGTGFYEQYF. In DNA, the CDR3 is TGCGCCAGCAGCCAAGATCTTGGGACAGGGTTTTACGAGCAGTACTTC.

The rearrangement joins TRBV19 to TRBJ2-2; D call uncertain. Trimming shortened V by 7 bases and J by 4 bases, and 10 bases separated the two germline ends. The CDR3 runs 13 residues. CDR1 is LNHDA and CDR2 is SQIVND in the germline V gene (reference sequence). The chain's CDR3 is CASNAERTGELFF. CDR3 coding DNA: TGTGCCAGTAACGCCGAGCGCACCGGGGAGCTGTTTTTT.

This clone has just one count. The V gene is TRBV6-1, the J gene TRBJ1-5, with D possibly TRBD1 on 6 matching bases. Germline assignment: CDR1 MNHNS and CDR2 SASEGT. The ends were cut back, 6 bases at V and 7 bases at J, with 19 bases in the middle. CDR3 length: 15 amino acids. The CDR3 DNA reads TGTGCCAGCAGGCGAACAGGGACGATGGGGCAGCCCCAGCATTTT. It codes for CASRRTGTMGQPQHF.

The gene calls are TRBV4-1 and TRBJ2-6, with D perhaps TRBD1 (5 bases). The germline CDR1 and CDR2 sequences are MGHRA and YSYEKL. The CDR3 totals 16 residues. V gave up 4 bases and J gave up 3 bases, with 13 bases separating them. CDR3 region: CASSREGESGANVLTF. CDR3 nucleotide sequence: TGCGCCAGCAGCCGCGAAGGGGAAAGTGGGGCCAACGTCCTGACTTTC.

The table lists this clone with a few counts. The chain couples TRBV14 to TRBJ2-2; 8 nucleotides match TRBD2. Germline CDR1 is SGHDN and CDR2 is FVKESK. This CDR3 spans 15 amino acids. Trimming at V came to 3 bases and at J to 7 bases, leaving 7 bases not matched to a gene. The CDR3 spells CASSQVAGSDGELFF. The CDR3 DNA reads as TGTGCCAGCAGCCAGGTAGCGGGATCCGACGGGGAGCTGTTTTTT.

A single count supports this clone. The V call is TRBV10-1, the J call TRBJ2-3; possible D gene TRBD1, 7 bases. With 3 bases removed from V and 5 bases from J, the gap between germline ends came to 18 bases. CDR3 size: 16 residues. CDR1 is WNHNN and CDR2 is SYGVQD in the germline V gene (reference sequence). The CDR3 DNA is TGCGCCAGCAGTGAACGACAGGGAGGTAAGGGAGATACGCAGTATTTT. Amino acids: CASSERQGGKGDTQYF.

The chain has TRBV5-5 and TRBJ2-7; 9 nucleotides match TRBD1. The CDR3 loop spans 13 amino acids. The germline V gene has CDR1 SGHKS and CDR2 YYEKEE (reference sequence). The V gene end was trimmed by 3 bases and the J gene end by 9 bases; junction bases not matched to a gene: 7. Here the CDR3 DNA reads TGTGCCAGCAGCTACCGGACAGGGGACGGGCAGTACGTC. Translation: CASSYRTGDGQYV.

The chain is built from TRBV5-1 and TRBJ2-5; TRBD2 is a possible D gene (7 bases). The CDR3 runs to 14 residues. Germline assignment: CDR1 SGHRS and CDR2 YFSETQ. Trimming shortened V by 2 bases and J by 1 base, and 9 bases separated the two germline ends. The DNA of the CDR3 is TGCGCCAGCAGCTTAGGGGGGGGCCAAGAGACCCAGTACTTC. This gives the protein CASSLGGGQETQYF.

This chain connects TRBV5-1 to TRBJ1-3; D not resolved. CDR1 and CDR2 (germline): SGHRS, YFSETQ. V lost 0 bases to trimming and J lost 0 bases, with 10 bases between them. The CDR3 is 16 amino acids. The CDR3 loop is CASSLDRSSSGNTIYF. The CDR3 region has the DNA TGCGCCAGCAGCTTGGATAGGTCTAGCTCTGGAAACACCATATATTTT. The full variable domain, completed using reference TRBV5-1 and TRBJ1-3, is KAGVTQTPRYLIKTRGQQVTLSCSPISGHRSVSWYQQTPGQGLQFLFEYFSETQRNKGNFPGRFSGRQFSNSRSEMNVSTLELGDSALYLCASSLDRSSSGNTIYFGEGSWLTVV.

The rearrangement links TRBV7-8 to TRBJ1-5, with 10 bases that match TRBD1. Trimming cost V 5 bases and J 5 bases; bases outside gene matches: 3. Germline V gene data show CDR1 as SGHVS and CDR2 as FQNEAQ. This CDR3 is 14 amino acids long. The CDR3 region is CASSQDRGDQPQHF. The CDR3 nucleotides are TGTGCCAGCAGCCAGGACAGGGGGGATCAGCCCCAGCATTTT.

The gene calls are TRBV15 and TRBJ2-2; TRBD2 matches at 16 bases. Germline V gene sequence: CDR1 LNHNV, CDR2 YYDKDF (reference sequence). The J segment lost 5 bases and the V segment lost 9 bases, leaving 12 bases of the junction unmatched. The CDR3 covers 18 residues. The CDR3 protein is CATTSGTSGRASTGELFF. The CDR3 DNA reads as TGTGCCACAACTTCCGGGACTAGCGGGAGGGCCAGTACCGGGGAGCTGTTTTTT.

The V call is TRBV7-9, the J call TRBJ1-1; 9 nucleotides align to TRBD1. The J segment lost 1 base and the V segment lost 5 bases, leaving 5 bases of the junction unmatched. Germline values: CDR1 SEHNR, CDR2 FQNEAQ (reference sequence). There are 15 residues in the CDR3. Written as DNA, the CDR3 is TGTGCCAGCAGCACTGGACAGGGGTCGAACACTGAAGCTTTCTTT. It yields the protein CASSTGQGSNTEAFF. The full variable domain, completed using reference TRBV7-9 and TRBJ1-1, is DTGVSQNPRHKITKRGQNVTFRCDPISEHNRLYWYRQTLGQGPEFLTYFQNEAQLEKSRLLSDRFSAERPKGSFSTLEIQRTEQGDSAMYLCASSTGQGSNTEAFFGQGTRLTVV.

CDR3 DNA sequence: TGTGCCTGGAGTCCCACGGGCACTGAAGCTTTCTTT. Protein product: CAWSPTGTEAFF. The chain carries TRBV30 and TRBJ1-1, with D unresolved. This CDR3 is 12 amino acids long. The germline gives CDR1 GTSNPN, CDR2 SVGIG (reference sequence). Trimming pared 2 bases from V and 4 bases from J, leaving 8 bases between.

This clone was counted between two and nine times. V is TRBV14 and J is TRBJ2-5, with a possible D match to TRBD2 (5 bases). Germline loops: CDR1 SGHDN, CDR2 FVKESK. Trimming stripped 3 bases from V and 2 bases from J, with 16 bases between. The CDR3 totals 16 residues. DNA for the CDR3: TGTGCCAGCAGCCACCCATCGGAGGCTTCTCAAGAGACCCAGTACTTC. It specifies CASSHPSEASQETQYF.